These 6 T cell receptor beta chains were all obtained from the same sample, sequenced in a study of shared clonotypes between healthy human individuals. Sequencing used immunoSEQ multiplex PCR; TCRdb keeps in-frame clones, though not all of them. The table has 2,500,000 or so clones, 93% seen once. Sequencing was carried out using naive CD4+ T cells from PBMCs. Specified subset: CD45RA+ positively selected. Source of these receptors: a man aged 18 to 30 in good health. Some clones in this sample may be carry-over from other donors' samples.

The gene calls are TRBV10-3 and TRBJ1-2; 9 bases agree with TRBD1. Germline assignment: CDR1 ENHRY and CDR2 SYGVKD. The CDR3 loop spans 12 amino acids. V was clipped by 8 bases and J by 7 bases; unmatched bases: 5. For the CDR3, the DNA is TGTGCCATCCGAGACAGGGGGTTTGGCTACACCTTC. Protein product: CAIRDRGFGYTF.

This clone was picked up a small number of times. This chain connects TRBV30 to TRBJ1-5; tentative D call: TRBD1 (5 bases). The germline gives CDR1 GTSNPN, CDR2 SVGIG (reference sequence). Between the trimmed V and J ends, which lost 2 bases and 7 bases, there was a span of 18 bases. The CDR3 sequence is 15 residues long. The CDR3 sequence: CAWSQRGSWGQPQHF. The CDR3 DNA reads TGTGCCTGGAGTCAACGGGGGTCATGGGGACAGCCCCAGCATTTT.

The V call is TRBV27, the J call TRBJ2-7; tentative D call: TRBD1 (6 bases). There are 15 residues in the CDR3. Trimming took off 8 bases at V and 4 bases at J, with 21 bases between the two ends. CDR1 MNHEY and CDR2 SMNVEV come from the germline V gene (reference sequence). CDR3 sequence (DNA): TGTGCCAGCGGTCCTACCGGGACACATGTTTACGAGCAGTACTTC. Translation gives CASGPTGTHVYEQYF.

The chain is built from TRBV4-1 and TRBJ2-4; 10 bases fit TRBD1. This CDR3 has 12 residues. Germline assignment: CDR1 MGHRA and CDR2 YSYEKL. J was trimmed by 16 bases and V by 3 bases; bases with no gene match: 6. The CDR3, as DNA: TGCGCCAGCAGCCAGACAGGGGGCGCGAAATACTTC. Protein: CASSQTGGAKYF.

V gene TRBV27 combines with J gene TRBJ2-3; 8 nucleotides agree with TRBD2. CDR1 and CDR2 (germline): MNHEY, SMNVEV (reference sequence). The CDR3 runs 14 residues. The V segment lost 3 bases and the J segment 6 bases; nucleotides outside the gene matches: 5. CDR3 DNA sequence: TGTGCCAGCAGTTTTAGCGGGAAAGTGGATACGCAGTATTTT. Translated: CASSFSGKVDTQYF.

This clone is a singleton in its sample. The chain employs TRBV18 and TRBJ1-4, with 10 bases that match TRBD1. V lost 6 bases to trimming and J lost 3 bases; unmatched junction nucleotides: 4. CDR3 length: 15 amino acids. Germline V gene lookup returns CDR1 KGHSH and CDR2 LQKENI. For the CDR3, the DNA is TGTGCCAGCTCTCAAGGGACAGGGGCTAATGAAAAACTGTTTTTT. Translating gives CASSQGTGANEKLFF.